The present TCR beta chain was sequenced within a study of T cell responses to AZD1222 COVID-19 vaccine. Study details: Some second doses came at about 4 weeks and others at about 12 weeks; these were pooled. Study-level points and caveats: Just five to seven AZD1222 recipients tested seropositive at baseline. Along spike, vaccine-associated CD4 TCRs were found throughout, with dominance at 160-218 and 743-854. Targets within unmutated variant regions were reportedly found for nearly half of spike-specific TCRs.

A remark on this clone: What it binds is unknown.

Only in-frame clones appear in the TCRdb table, and some are missing; sequencing was by immunoSEQ multiplex PCR. The sample includes 100,000 to 150,000 clones, approximately 94% of them seen just once. Sequencing was performed on peripheral blood, taken on day 0 of AZD1222 vaccination. This sequence originates from an adult in good health.

DNA of the CDR3: TGTGCCAGCAGCTCTAGCGTAGATACGCAGTATTTT. It yields the protein CASSSSVDTQYF. The chain employs TRBV7-2 and TRBJ2-3; tentatively, D is TRBD2 (6 bases). V was shortened by 4 bases and J by 5 bases, with 7 bases between the two germline ends. The CDR3 totals 12 residues. Germline CDR1 and CDR2: SGHTA and FQGNSA.